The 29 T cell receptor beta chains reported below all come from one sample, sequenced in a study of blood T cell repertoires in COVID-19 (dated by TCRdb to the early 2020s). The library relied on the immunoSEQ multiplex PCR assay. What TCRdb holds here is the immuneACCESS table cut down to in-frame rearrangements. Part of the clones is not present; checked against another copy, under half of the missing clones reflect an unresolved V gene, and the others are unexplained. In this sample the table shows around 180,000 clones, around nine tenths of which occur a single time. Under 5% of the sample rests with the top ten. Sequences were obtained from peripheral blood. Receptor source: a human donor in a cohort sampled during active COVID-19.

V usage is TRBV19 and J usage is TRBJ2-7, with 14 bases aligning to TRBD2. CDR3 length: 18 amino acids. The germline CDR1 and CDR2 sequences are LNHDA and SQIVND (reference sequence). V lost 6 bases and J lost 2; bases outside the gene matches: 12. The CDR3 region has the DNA TGTGCCAGTAGCACCGAGGGACTAGCGGGAGTGGCCCCCTACGAGCAGTACTTC. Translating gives CASSTEGLAGVAPYEQYF.

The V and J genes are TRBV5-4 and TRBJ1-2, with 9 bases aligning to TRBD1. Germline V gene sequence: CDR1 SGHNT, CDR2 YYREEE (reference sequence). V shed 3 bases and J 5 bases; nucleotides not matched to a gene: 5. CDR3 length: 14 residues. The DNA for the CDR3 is TGTGCCAGCAGCTCCCCGGGACAGGGTTATGGCTACACCTTC. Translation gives CASSSPGQGYGYTF.

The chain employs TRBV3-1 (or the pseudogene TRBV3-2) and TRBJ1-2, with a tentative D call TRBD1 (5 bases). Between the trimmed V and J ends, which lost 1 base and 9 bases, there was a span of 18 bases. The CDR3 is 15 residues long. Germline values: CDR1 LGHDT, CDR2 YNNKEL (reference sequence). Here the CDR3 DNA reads TGTGCCAGCAGCCAAGGTGGGGGAGGGAACCGCCGCTACACCTTC. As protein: CASSQGGGGNRRYTF.

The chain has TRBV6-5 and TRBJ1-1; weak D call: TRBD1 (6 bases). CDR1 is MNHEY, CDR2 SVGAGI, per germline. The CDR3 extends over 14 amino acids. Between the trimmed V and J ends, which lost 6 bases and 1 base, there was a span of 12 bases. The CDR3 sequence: CASRAGTQNTEAFF. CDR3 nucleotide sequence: TGTGCCAGCAGGGCCGGGACACAGAACACTGAAGCTTTCTTT.

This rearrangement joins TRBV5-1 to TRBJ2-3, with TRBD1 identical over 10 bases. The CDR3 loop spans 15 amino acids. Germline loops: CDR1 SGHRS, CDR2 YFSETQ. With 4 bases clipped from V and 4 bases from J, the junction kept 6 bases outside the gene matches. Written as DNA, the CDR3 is TGCGCCAGCAGCCACCGGGACAGGGGCTCAGATACGCAGTATTTT. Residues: CASSHRDRGSDTQYF.

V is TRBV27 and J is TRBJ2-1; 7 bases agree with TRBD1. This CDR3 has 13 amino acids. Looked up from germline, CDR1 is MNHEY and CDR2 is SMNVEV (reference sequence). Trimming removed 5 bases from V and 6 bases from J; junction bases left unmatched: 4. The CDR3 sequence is CASSLGTVNEQFF. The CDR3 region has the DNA TGTGCCAGCAGTCTCGGGACAGTCAATGAGCAGTTCTTC.

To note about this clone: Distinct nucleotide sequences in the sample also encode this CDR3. The CDR3 coding sequence is TGCGCCAGCAGCCCCTCGGGGGGAAGCACTGAAGCTTTCTTT. Protein: CASSPSGGSTEAFF. The chain is built from TRBV5-1 and TRBJ1-1; the D gene is possibly TRBD1 (5 bases). The V end was cut by 4 bases, the J end by 4 bases, with 14 bases between. The germline V gene encodes CDR1 SGHRS and CDR2 YFSETQ. The CDR3 totals 14 residues.

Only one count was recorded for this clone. In DNA form, the CDR3 reads TGTGCCATCGATCGTGGGGGCCAACACAATGAGCAGTTCTTC. This translates into CAIDRGGQHNEQFF. The gene calls are TRBV10-3 and TRBJ2-1, with D possibly matching TRBD1 (6 bases). Per germline, CDR1 ENHRY and CDR2 SYGVKD. Trimming stripped 8 bases from V and 5 bases from J, with 16 bases between. The CDR3 extends over 14 amino acids.

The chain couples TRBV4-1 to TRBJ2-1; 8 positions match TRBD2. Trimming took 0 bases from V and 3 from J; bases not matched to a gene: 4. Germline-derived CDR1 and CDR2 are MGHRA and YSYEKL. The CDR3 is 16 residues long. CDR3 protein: CASSQDIGGVYNEQFF. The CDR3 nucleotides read TGCGCCAGCAGCCAAGATATCGGGGGGGTCTACAATGAGCAGTTCTTC.

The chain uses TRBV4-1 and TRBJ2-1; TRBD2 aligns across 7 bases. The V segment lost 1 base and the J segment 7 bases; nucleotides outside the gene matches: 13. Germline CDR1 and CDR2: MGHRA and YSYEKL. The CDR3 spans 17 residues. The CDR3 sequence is CASSQGTGGGRWNEQFF. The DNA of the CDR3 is TGCGCCAGCAGCCAAGGCACCGGGGGAGGGCGATGGAATGAGCAGTTCTTC.

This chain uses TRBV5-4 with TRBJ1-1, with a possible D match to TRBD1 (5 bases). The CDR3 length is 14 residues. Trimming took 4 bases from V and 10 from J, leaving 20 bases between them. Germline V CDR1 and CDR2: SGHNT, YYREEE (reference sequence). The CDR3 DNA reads TGTGCCAGCAGCGTTAACCGGGACCCCGGGAGAGCTTTCTTT. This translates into CASSVNRDPGRAFF. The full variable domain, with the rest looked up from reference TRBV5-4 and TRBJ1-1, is ETGVTQSPTHLIKTRGQQVTLRCSSQSGHNTVSWYQQALGQGPQFIFQYYREEENGRGNFPPRFSGLQFPNYSSELNVNALELDDSALYLCASSVNRDPGRAFFGQGTRLTVV.

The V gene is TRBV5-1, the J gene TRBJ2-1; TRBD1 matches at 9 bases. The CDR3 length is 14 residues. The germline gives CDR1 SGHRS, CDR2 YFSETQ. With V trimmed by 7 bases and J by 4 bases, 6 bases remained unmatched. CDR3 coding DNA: TGCGCCAGCGGACGGGACAGGGCGTACAATGAGCAGTTCTTC. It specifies CASGRDRAYNEQFF.

The CDR3 DNA sequence: TGTGCCAGCAGTTACGATAGTACCGGGGAGCTGTTTTTT. This encodes CASSYDSTGELFF. V usage is TRBV6-5 and J usage is TRBJ2-2; no firm D call. Germline lookup yields CDR1 MNHEY and CDR2 SVGAGI. This CDR3 has 13 amino acids. Trimming removed 2 bases from V and 5 bases from J, with 6 bases in between.

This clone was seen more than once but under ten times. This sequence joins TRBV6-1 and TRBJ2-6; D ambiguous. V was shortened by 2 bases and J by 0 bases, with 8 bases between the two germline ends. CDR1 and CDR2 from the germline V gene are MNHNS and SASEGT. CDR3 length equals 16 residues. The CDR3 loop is CASSEFGHSGANVLTF. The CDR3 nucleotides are TGTGCCAGCAGTGAATTTGGCCACTCTGGGGCCAACGTCCTGACTTTC.

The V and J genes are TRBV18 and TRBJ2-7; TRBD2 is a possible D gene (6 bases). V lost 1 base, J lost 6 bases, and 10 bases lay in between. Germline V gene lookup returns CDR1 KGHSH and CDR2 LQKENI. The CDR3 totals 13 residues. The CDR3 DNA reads TGTGCCAGCTCACCACAGACTAGTACCGAGCAGTACTTC. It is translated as CASSPQTSTEQYF.

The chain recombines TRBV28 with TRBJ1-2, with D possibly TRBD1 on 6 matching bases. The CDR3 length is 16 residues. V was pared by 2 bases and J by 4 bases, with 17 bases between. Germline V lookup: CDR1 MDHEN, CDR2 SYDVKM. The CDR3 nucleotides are TGTGCCAGCAGTTTAAGGGGTTCTAGAGGGGGCTATGGCTACACCTTC. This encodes CASSLRGSRGGYGYTF.

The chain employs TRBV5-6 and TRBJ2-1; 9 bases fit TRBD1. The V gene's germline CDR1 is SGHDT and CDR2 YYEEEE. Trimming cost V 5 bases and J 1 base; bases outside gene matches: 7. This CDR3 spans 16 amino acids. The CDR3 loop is CASSSTGGSSYNEQFF. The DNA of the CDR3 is TGTGCCAGCAGTTCAACAGGGGGCTCGTCCTACAATGAGCAGTTCTTC. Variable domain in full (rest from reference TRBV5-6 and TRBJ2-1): DAGVTQSPTHLIKTRGQQVTLRCSPKSGHDTVSWYQQALGQGPQFIFQYYEEEERQRGNFPDRFSGHQFPNYSSELNVNALLLGDSALYLCASSSTGGSSYNEQFFGPGTRLTVL.

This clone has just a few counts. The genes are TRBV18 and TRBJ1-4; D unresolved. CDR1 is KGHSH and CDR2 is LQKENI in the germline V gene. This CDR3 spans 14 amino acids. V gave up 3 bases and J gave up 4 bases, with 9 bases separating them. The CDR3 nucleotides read TGTGCCAGCTCACCGAACAGTAATAATGAAAAACTGTTTTTT. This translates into CASSPNSNNEKLFF.

This chain's CDR3 is CASSDVAGLTYEQYF. In DNA, the CDR3 is TGTGCCAGCAGCGACGTAGCGGGACTGACCTACGAGCAGTACTTC. The chain joins TRBV7-2 to TRBJ2-7; 8 bases fit TRBD2. The trim removed 5 bases at V and 2 bases at J, leaving 8 bases unmatched. The CDR3 length is 15 residues. Germline V CDR1 and CDR2: SGHTA, FQGNSA.

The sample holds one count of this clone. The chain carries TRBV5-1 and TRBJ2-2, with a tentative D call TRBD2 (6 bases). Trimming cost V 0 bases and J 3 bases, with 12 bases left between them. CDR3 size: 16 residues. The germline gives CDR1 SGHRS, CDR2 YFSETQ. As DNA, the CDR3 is TGCGCCAGCAGCTTGGGGCGGGGTGTGGACACCGGGGAGCTGTTTTTT. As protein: CASSLGRGVDTGELFF.

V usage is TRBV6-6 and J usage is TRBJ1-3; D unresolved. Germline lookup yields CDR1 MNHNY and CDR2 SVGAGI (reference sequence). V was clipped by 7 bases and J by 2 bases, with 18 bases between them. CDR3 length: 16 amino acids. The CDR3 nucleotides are TGTGCCAGCAAGAGAGGAGGGAATCATGCTGGAAACACCATATATTTT. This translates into CASKRGGNHAGNTIYF.

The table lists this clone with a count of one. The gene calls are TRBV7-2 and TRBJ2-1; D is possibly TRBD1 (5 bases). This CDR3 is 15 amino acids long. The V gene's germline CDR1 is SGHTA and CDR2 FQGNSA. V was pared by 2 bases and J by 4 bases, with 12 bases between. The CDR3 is CASSLLGQGYNEQFF. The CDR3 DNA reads TGTGCCAGCAGCTTATTGGGTCAGGGTTACAATGAGCAGTTCTTC.

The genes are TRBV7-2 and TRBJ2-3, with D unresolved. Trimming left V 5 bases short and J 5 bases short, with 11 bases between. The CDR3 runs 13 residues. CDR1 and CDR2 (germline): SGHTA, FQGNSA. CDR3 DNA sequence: TGTGCCAGCAGCCTTACGATTAGAGATACGCAGTATTTT. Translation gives CASSLTIRDTQYF.

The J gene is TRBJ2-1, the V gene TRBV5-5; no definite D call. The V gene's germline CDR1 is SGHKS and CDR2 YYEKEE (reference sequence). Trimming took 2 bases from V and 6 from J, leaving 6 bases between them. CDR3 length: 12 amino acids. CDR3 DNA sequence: TGTGCCAGCAGCTTCGGTCTCAATGAGCAGTTCTTC. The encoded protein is CASSFGLNEQFF. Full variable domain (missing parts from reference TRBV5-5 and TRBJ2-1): DAGVTQSPTHLIKTRGQQVTLRCSPISGHKSVSWYQQVLGQGPQFIFQYYEKEERGRGNFPDRFSARQFPNYSSELNVNALLLGDSALYLCASSFGLNEQFFGPGTRLTVL.

In DNA, the CDR3 is TGTGCCAGCAGCACATCCGACAGGGGTGAGACCCAGTACTTC. Encoded protein: CASSTSDRGETQYF. The gene calls are TRBV25-1 and TRBJ2-5; 8 bases agree with TRBD1. The CDR3 is 14 amino acids. The ends lost 6 bases at V and 5 bases at J; junction bases unmatched: 8. The germline V gene has CDR1 MGHDK and CDR2 SYGVNS.

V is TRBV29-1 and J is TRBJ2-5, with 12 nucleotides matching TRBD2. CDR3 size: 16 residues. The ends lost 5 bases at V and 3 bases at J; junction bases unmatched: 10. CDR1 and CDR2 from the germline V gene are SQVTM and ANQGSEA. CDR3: CSVFKSSGRVEETQYF. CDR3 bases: TGCAGCGTTTTCAAATCTAGCGGGAGGGTTGAAGAGACCCAGTACTTC.

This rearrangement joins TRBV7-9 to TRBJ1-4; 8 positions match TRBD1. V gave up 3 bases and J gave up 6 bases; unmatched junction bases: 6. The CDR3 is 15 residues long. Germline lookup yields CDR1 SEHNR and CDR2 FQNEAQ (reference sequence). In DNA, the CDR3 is TGTGCCAGCAGCTTTGGGGACAGGTCCGATGAAAAACTGTTTTTT. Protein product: CASSFGDRSDEKLFF.

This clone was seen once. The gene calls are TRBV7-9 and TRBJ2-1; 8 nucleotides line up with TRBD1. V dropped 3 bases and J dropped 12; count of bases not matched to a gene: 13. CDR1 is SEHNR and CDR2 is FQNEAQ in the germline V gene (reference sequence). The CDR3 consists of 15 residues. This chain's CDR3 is CASSLGGQAIYGQFF. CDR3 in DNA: TGTGCCAGCAGCTTGGGGGGACAGGCCATTTACGGGCAGTTCTTC.

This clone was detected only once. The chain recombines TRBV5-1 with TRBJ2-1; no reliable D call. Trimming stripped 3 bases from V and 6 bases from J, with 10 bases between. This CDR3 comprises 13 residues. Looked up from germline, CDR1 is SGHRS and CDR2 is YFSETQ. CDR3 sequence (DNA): TGCGCCAGCAGCTCCTCGGGTAGCAATGAGCAGTTCTTC. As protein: CASSSSGSNEQFF.